The 19 T cell receptor beta chains reported below all come from one sample, sequenced in a study of blood T cell repertoires in COVID-19 (dated by TCRdb to 2018 to 2021). Preparation of the library involved the immunoSEQ multiplex PCR assay. TCRdb re-hosts the immuneACCESS table, in-frame sequences only. Its copies lack some clones; in the studies checked, an unresolved V gene accounts for under half of them, and the cause for the rest is not known. A total of roughly 180,000 clones appear in this sample, approximately 85% of them only once. The ten largest clones add up to approximately 8.9% of the sample. Sequencing was carried out using peripheral blood. The receptor source for this set is a woman between 55 and 75 years old with acute or convalescent COVID-19.

The J gene is TRBJ1-2, the V gene TRBV30, with 8 nucleotides matching TRBD1. Germline lookup yields CDR1 GTSNPN and CDR2 SVGIG (reference sequence). Trimming removed 2 bases from V and 4 bases from J; junction bases left unmatched: 9. This CDR3 is 15 amino acids long. The CDR3 region has the DNA TGTGCCTGGAGTCTTTCAGGGGGCGGGGGCTATGGCTACACCTTC. Protein sequence: CAWSLSGGGGYGYTF.

The chain joins TRBV9 to TRBJ2-5; D not certain. Looked up from germline, CDR1 is SGDLS and CDR2 is YYNGEE. Trimming removed 0 bases at V and 1 base at J, with 13 bases between. The CDR3 sequence is 16 residues long. The CDR3 sequence: CASSVAPQLLQETQYF. The CDR3 DNA reads TGTGCCAGCAGCGTAGCCCCACAGCTTCTCCAAGAGACCCAGTACTTC.

The chain couples TRBV5-4 to TRBJ1-1; 7 positions agree with TRBD1. The CDR3 sequence is 15 residues long. In germline, CDR1 is SGHNT, CDR2 YYREEE (reference sequence). The V and J ends lost 1 base and 0 bases, in that order; junction bases with no gene match: 3. The CDR3 loop is CASSLPGGLNTEAFF. CDR3 nucleotide sequence: TGTGCCAGCAGCTTGCCAGGGGGGCTGAACACTGAAGCTTTCTTT.

The chain couples TRBV7-9 to TRBJ1-2, with 9 nucleotides matching TRBD1. The CDR3 covers 16 residues. After removal of 3 bases from V and 6 bases from J, the junction contained 11 bases not matched to a gene. Germline CDR1 and CDR2: SEHNR and FQNEAQ (reference sequence). The CDR3 DNA is TGTGCCAGCAGCTTGGGGGACAGGGCGGGGCGAGATGGCTACACCTTC. As protein: CASSLGDRAGRDGYTF.

The chain carries TRBV11-3 and TRBJ2-1, with D tentatively TRBD2 (7 bases). The germline V gene encodes CDR1 SGHNT and CDR2 YENEEA. CDR3 length: 15 residues. Trimming stripped 0 bases from V and 6 bases from J, with 12 bases between. CDR3 sequence (DNA): TGTGCCAGCAGCTTAGATAGGGGGACTACCAATGAGCAGTTCTTC. Amino acids: CASSLDRGTTNEQFF.

The chain recombines TRBV30 with TRBJ1-3; the D gene is possibly TRBD1 (6 bases). This CDR3 is 14 amino acids long. The V gene's germline CDR1 is GTSNPN and CDR2 SVGIG (reference sequence). The V end lost 4 bases, the J end lost 4 bases, and 14 bases lay between the germline ends. The CDR3 bases are TGTGCCTGGACCCCCAGGGGAAGAGGAAACACCATATATTTT. Residues: CAWTPRGRGNTIYF. The whole variable domain, filled in from reference TRBV30 and TRBJ1-3, reads SQTIHQWPATLVQPVGSPLSLECTVEGTSNPNLYWYRQAAGRGLQLLFYSVGIGQISSEVPQNLSASRPQDRQFILSSKKLLLSDSGFYLCAWTPRGRGNTIYFGEGSWLTVV.

The rearrangement uses TRBV3-1 (or the pseudogene TRBV3-2) and TRBJ2-3; 11 bases fit TRBD2. Germline CDR1 reads LGHDT; CDR2 reads YNNKEL (reference sequence). The ends lost 4 bases at V and 4 bases at J; junction bases unmatched: 4. The CDR3 has 15 amino acids. CDR3 amino acids: CASSLRLAGPDTQYF. In nucleotides, the CDR3 is TGTGCCAGCAGCCTGCGACTAGCGGGACCAGATACGCAGTATTTT.

This clone has only one observation. The J gene is TRBJ2-5, the V gene TRBV6-5; 7 bases agree with TRBD1. The CDR3 totals 15 residues. V was pared by 4 bases and J by 4 bases, with 9 bases of the junction left unmatched. Looked up from germline, CDR1 is MNHEY and CDR2 is SVGAGI. The CDR3 loop reads CASSWLGGLGETQYF. The CDR3 DNA is TGTGCCAGCAGTTGGTTAGGGGGCCTTGGAGAGACCCAGTACTTC.

The rearrangement uses TRBV28 and TRBJ1-1, with 8 bases matching TRBD1. The germline V gene encodes CDR1 MDHEN and CDR2 SYDVKM. The CDR3 consists of 13 residues. V was clipped by 11 bases and J by 5 bases; unmatched bases: 10. This chain's CDR3 is CAVLQGEGTEAFF. CDR3 bases: TGTGCCGTCCTACAGGGGGAAGGGACTGAAGCTTTCTTT.

In this sample, this clone turned up once. This chain uses TRBV14 with TRBJ2-3; D possibly corresponds to TRBD1 (5 bases). The CDR3 contains 17 residues. In germline, CDR1 is SGHDN, CDR2 FVKESK. The V and J ends lost 6 bases and 7 bases respectively, with 26 bases between them. CDR3 protein: CASSPSYRIQARNTQYF. For the CDR3, the DNA is TGTGCCAGCAGTCCATCGTACAGGATCCAGGCGAGGAATACGCAGTATTTT.

This clone was seen a handful of times. CDR3 loop: CASSLGGQGNYGYTF. The CDR3 DNA sequence: TGTGCCAGCAGTCTGGGGGGACAGGGAAACTATGGCTACACCTTC. The chain joins TRBV5-8 to TRBJ1-2, with 9 positions matching TRBD1. V lost 5 bases to trimming and J lost 2 bases; unmatched junction nucleotides: 7. CDR3 size: 15 residues. From germline, CDR1 is SGHTS and CDR2 YDEGEE. The full variable domain, rest sourced from reference TRBV5-8 and TRBJ1-2, is EAGVTQSPTHLIKTRGQQATLRCSPISGHTSVYWYQQALGLGLQFLLWYDEGEERNRGNFPPRFSGRQFPNYSSELNVNALELEDSALYLCASSLGGQGNYGYTFGSGTRLTVV.

This clone has only one observation. Here the CDR3 DNA reads TGTGCCAGCTGGTTCAACAGGGGAATGAACACTGAAGCTTTCTTT. Protein sequence: CASWFNRGMNTEAFF. The chain carries TRBV6-5 and TRBJ1-1; 7 nucleotides line up with TRBD1. The ends lost 8 bases at V and 0 bases at J; junction bases unmatched: 9. From germline, CDR1 is MNHEY and CDR2 SVGAGI. This CDR3 is 15 amino acids long.

The DNA for the CDR3 is TGCGCCAGCAGCCCTGCCGGGACAGGACCTTATGGCTACACCTTC. Protein: CASSPAGTGPYGYTF. The rearrangement uses TRBV5-1 and TRBJ1-2, with 8 bases matching TRBD1. There are 15 residues in the CDR3. Per germline, CDR1 SGHRS and CDR2 YFSETQ. The V gene end was trimmed by 4 bases and the J gene end by 5 bases; junction bases not matched to a gene: 10. The entire variable domain, with the rest obtained from reference TRBV5-1 and TRBJ1-2, is as follows: KAGVTQTPRYLIKTRGQQVTLSCSPISGHRSVSWYQQTPGQGLQFLFEYFSETQRNKGNFPGRFSGRQFSNSRSEMNVSTLELGDSALYLCASSPAGTGPYGYTFGSGTRLTVV.

This CDR3 is CARINPRGTSYGRYNEQFF. The CDR3 DNA reads as TGTGCCAGAATCAACCCTAGGGGGACTAGCTACGGGCGCTACAATGAGCAGTTCTTC. The rearrangement joins TRBV5-3 to TRBJ2-1, with 9 positions matching TRBD2. TRBV5-3 is an ORF, with its function uncertain. J was trimmed by 3 bases and V by 6 bases; bases with no gene match: 19. The CDR3 sequence is 19 residues long.

The count of this clone is one. This chain's CDR3 is CAWRPQGEKLFF. In DNA, the CDR3 is TGTGCCTGGAGACCACAGGGTGAAAAACTGTTTTTT. The J gene is TRBJ1-4, the V gene TRBV30; tentative D call: TRBD1 (6 bases). The CDR3 contains 12 residues. The germline V and J ends were trimmed by 3 bases and 7 bases, with 9 bases remaining between them. The germline CDR1 and CDR2 sequences are GTSNPN and SVGIG (reference sequence). The variable domain in full, with the rest retrieved from reference TRBV30 and TRBJ1-4, is SQTIHQWPATLVQPVGSPLSLECTVEGTSNPNLYWYRQAAGRGLQLLFYSVGIGQISSEVPQNLSASRPQDRQFILSSKKLLLSDSGFYLCAWRPQGEKLFFGSGTQLSVL.

The chain is built from TRBV18 and TRBJ2-4; 7 bases line up with TRBD1. The CDR3 spans 16 residues. Germline V CDR1 and CDR2: KGHSH, LQKENI. Trimming removed 2 bases from V and 1 base from J; junction bases left unmatched: 5. CDR3 sequence reads: CASSPNSQGAKNIQYF. For the CDR3, the DNA is TGTGCCAGCTCACCAAACTCACAGGGGGCCAAAAACATTCAGTACTTC.

The J gene is TRBJ1-6, the V gene TRBV2; 8 nucleotides line up with TRBD1. The CDR3 sequence is 14 residues long. Per germline, CDR1 SNHLY and CDR2 FYNNEI. The V and J ends lost 6 bases and 7 bases, in that order; junction bases with no gene match: 5. The CDR3 DNA follows: TGTGCCAGCAGCCTAGACAGGGGAAATTCACCCCTCCACTTT. Its protein is CASSLDRGNSPLHF.

This chain joins TRBV28 and TRBJ1-3; 8 positions agree with TRBD1. This CDR3 spans 14 amino acids. CDR1 is MDHEN and CDR2 is SYDVKM in the germline V gene. V was pared by 3 bases and J by 7 bases, with 5 bases of the junction left unmatched. CDR3 sequence reads: CASSLDRATNTIYF. CDR3 bases: TGTGCCAGCAGTTTGGACAGGGCAACCAACACCATATATTTT.

This clone showed up just a few times. The chain couples TRBV6-6 to TRBJ2-1, with 10 bases that match TRBD2. The CDR3 is 16 residues long. Germline assignment: CDR1 MNHNY and CDR2 SVGAGI (reference sequence). The V segment lost 5 bases and the J segment 9 bases; nucleotides outside the gene matches: 13. The CDR3 region has the DNA TGTGCCAGCAGTCGAGGGACTAGCGCGTTTTCCAGTGAGCAGTTCTTC. It encodes CASSRGTSAFSSEQFF.